This T cell receptor beta chain was captured by sequencing in a study of blood T cells in healthy people across ages. Study outcomes and limitations: CMV status of donors was not determined, possibly confounding expanded clonotype changes.

With regard to this clonotype: Its antigen is not identified.

A J-beta primer mix and a sample-barcoded 5' primer were used in a second PCR of about 7 to 12 cycles. Every cDNA molecule carried a tag from a template-switch adaptor bearing 12 random nucleotides. TCRdb passed the 5' RACE reads through MiXCR, listing each CDR3 protein once. The table includes 650,000 to 1,000,000 distinct CDR3 sequences, roughly 35% detected once. The CDR3 covers 14 residues. The V gene's germline CDR1 is DFQATT and CDR2 SNEGSKA (reference sequence). With 3 bases clipped from V and 4 bases from J, the junction kept 5 bases outside the gene matches. The study recruited healthy Caucasian donors from Russia who were aged about 6 to 90.

The sequence was collected from a man aged 18 to 30 in good health. Sequenced material: blood. This chain uses TRBV20-1 with TRBJ2-1; 8 bases align to TRBD2. The CDR3 sequence is CSASRAGGYNEQFF. DNA for the CDR3: TGCAGTGCTAGTAGGGCGGGGGGATACAATGAGCAGTTCTTC.